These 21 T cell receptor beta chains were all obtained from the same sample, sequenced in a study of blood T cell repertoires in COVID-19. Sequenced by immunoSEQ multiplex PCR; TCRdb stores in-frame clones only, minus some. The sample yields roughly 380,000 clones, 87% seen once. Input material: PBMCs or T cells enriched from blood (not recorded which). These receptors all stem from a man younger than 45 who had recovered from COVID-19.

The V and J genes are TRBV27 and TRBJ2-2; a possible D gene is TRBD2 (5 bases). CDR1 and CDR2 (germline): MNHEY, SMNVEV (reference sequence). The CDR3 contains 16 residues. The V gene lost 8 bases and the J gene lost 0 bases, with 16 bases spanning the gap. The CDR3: CASSPHRGPNTGELFF. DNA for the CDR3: TGTGCCAGCTCCCCCCACCGGGGTCCGAACACCGGGGAGCTGTTTTTT.

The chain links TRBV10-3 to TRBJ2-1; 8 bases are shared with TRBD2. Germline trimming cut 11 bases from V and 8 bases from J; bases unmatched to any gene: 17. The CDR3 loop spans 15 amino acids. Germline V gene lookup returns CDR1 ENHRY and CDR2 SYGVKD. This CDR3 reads CACRRESGGGYEQFF. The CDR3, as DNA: TGTGCCTGCCGCCGGGAGAGCGGGGGAGGATATGAGCAGTTCTTC.

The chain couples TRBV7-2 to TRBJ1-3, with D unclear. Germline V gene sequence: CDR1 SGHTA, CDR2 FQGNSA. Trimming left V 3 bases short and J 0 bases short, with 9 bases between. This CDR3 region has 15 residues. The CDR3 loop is CASSLVTYSGNTIYF. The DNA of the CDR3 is TGTGCCAGCAGCTTGGTCACCTACTCTGGAAACACCATATATTTT.

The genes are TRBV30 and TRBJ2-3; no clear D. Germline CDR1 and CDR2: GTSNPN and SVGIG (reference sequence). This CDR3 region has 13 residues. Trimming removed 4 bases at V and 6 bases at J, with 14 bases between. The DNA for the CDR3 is TGTGCCTGGAAACTCCTGCGTATTGATACGCAGTATTTT. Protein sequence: CAWKLLRIDTQYF.

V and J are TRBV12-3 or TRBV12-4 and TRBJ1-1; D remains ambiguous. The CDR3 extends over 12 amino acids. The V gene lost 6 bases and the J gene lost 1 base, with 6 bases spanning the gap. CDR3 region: CASSDWNTEAFF. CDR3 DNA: TGTGCCAGCAGCGACTGGAACACTGAAGCTTTCTTT.

CDR3 amino acids: CASSIQKTEYGYTF. CDR3 in DNA: TGTGCCAGCAGCATCCAGAAGACAGAATATGGCTACACCTTC. The rearrangement joins TRBV21-1 to TRBJ1-2; the table's TRBD1 call for D was not verified on the DNA. TRBV21-1 is a pseudogene locus. The CDR3 loop spans 14 amino acids.

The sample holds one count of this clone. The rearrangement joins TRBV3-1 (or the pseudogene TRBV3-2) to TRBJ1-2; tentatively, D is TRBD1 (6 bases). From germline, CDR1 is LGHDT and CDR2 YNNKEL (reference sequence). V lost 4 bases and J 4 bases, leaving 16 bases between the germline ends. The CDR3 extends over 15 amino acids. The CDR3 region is CASSPPGVQPYGYTF. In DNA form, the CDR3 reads TGTGCCAGCAGCCCTCCAGGGGTACAACCCTATGGCTACACCTTC.

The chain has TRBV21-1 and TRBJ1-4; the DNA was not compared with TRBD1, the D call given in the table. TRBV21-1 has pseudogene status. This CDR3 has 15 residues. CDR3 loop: CASSNDRDANEKLFF. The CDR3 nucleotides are TGTGCCAGCAGCAATGACAGGGACGCTAATGAAAAACTGTTTTTT.

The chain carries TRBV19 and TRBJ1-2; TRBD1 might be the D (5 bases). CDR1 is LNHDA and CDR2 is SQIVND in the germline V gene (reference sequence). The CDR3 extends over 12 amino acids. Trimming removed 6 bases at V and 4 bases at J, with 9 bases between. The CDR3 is CASRQDSYGYTF. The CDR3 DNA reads TGTGCCAGTAGGCAAGACAGCTATGGCTACACCTTC. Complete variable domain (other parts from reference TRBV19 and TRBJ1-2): DGGITQSPKYLFRKEGQNVTLSCEQNLNHDAMYWYRQDPGQGLRLIYYSQIVNDFQKGDIAEGYSVSREKKESFPLTVTSAQKNPTAFYLCASRQDSYGYTFGSGTRLTVV.

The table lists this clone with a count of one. CDR3 sequence: CASSVAQRTDTQYF. The CDR3 nucleotides are TGTGCCAGCAGCGTAGCTCAGCGAACAGATACGCAGTATTTT. This chain connects TRBV9 to TRBJ2-3; D remains unclear. V was shortened by 0 bases and J by 3 bases, with 8 bases between the two germline ends. This CDR3 is 14 amino acids long. The germline V gene has CDR1 SGDLS and CDR2 YYNGEE.

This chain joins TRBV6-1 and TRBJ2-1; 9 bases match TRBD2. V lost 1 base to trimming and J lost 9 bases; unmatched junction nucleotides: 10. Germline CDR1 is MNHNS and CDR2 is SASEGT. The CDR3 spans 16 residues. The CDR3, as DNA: TGTGCCAGCAGTGAAGTTGTGGGACTAGCAGCTGGTGAGCAGTTCTTC. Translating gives CASSEVVGLAAGEQFF.

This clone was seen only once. Written as DNA, the CDR3 is TGTGCCTGGAGGGGCCGGGACAGGGGGCTAGGCACCATATATTTT. This sequence encodes CAWRGRDRGLGTIYF. The chain joins TRBV30 to TRBJ1-3, with 12 bases identical to TRBD1. V lost 3 bases, J lost 9 bases, and 9 bases stayed unmatched. Looked up from germline, CDR1 is GTSNPN and CDR2 is SVGIG (reference sequence). The CDR3 totals 15 residues.

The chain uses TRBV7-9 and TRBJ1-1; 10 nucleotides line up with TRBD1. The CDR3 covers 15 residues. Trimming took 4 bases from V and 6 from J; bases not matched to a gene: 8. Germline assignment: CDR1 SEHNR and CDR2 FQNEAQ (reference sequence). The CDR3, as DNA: TGTGCCAGCAGCTCCTCGGGACAGGGGACCGCTGAAGCTTTCTTT. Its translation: CASSSSGQGTAEAFF.

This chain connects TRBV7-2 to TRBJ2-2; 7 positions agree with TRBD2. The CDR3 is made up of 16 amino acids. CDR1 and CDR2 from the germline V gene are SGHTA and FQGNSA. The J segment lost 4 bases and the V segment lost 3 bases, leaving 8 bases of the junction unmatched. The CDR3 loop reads CASSLDWTRGTGELFF. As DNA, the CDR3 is TGTGCCAGCAGCTTGGATTGGACTAGGGGCACCGGGGAGCTGTTTTTT. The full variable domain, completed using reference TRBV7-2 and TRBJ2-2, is GAGVSQSPSNKVTEKGKDVELRCDPISGHTALYWYRQSLGQGLEFLIYFQGNSAPDKSGLPSDRFSAERTGGSVSTLTIQRTQQEDSAVYLCASSLDWTRGTGELFFGEGSRLTVL.

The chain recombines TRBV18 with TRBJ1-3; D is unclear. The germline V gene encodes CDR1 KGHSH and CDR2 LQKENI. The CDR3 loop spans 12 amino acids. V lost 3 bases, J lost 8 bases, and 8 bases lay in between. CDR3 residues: CASSPPVDTIYF. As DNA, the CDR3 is TGTGCCAGCTCACCCCCCGTTGACACCATATATTTT.

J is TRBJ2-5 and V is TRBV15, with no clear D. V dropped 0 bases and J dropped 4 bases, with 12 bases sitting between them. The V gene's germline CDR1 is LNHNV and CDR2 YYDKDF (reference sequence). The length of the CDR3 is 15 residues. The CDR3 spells CATSREGTRRETQYF. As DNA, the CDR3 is TGTGCCACCAGCAGAGAAGGAACGAGGAGAGAGACCCAGTACTTC.

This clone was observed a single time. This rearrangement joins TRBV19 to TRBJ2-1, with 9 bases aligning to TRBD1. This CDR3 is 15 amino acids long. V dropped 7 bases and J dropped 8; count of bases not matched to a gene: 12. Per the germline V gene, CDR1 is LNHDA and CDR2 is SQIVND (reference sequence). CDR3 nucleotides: TGTGCCAGTACCCTTCGGGACAGGGAAAGGGATGAGCAGTTCTTC. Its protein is CASTLRDRERDEQFF.

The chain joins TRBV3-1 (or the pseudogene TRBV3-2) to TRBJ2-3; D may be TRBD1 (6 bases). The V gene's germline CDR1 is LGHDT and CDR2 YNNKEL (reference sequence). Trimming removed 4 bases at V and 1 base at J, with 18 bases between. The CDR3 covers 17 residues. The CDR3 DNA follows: TGTGCCAGCAGCCTCGAAATCGCGTCAGGGGGCACAGATACGCAGTATTTT. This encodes CASSLEIASGGTDTQYF.

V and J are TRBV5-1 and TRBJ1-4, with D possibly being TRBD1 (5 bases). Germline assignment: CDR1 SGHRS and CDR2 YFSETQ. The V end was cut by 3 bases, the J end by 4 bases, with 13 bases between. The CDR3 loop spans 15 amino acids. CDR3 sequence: CASSSLGGSNEKLFF. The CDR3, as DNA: TGCGCCAGCAGCTCATTGGGGGGTAGTAATGAAAAACTGTTTTTT.

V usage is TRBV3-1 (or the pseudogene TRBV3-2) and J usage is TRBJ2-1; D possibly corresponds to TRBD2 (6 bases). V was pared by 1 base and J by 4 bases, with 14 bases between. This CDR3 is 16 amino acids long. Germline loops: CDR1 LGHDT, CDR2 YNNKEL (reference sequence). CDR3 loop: CASSQVMGGPYNEQFF. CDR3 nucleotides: TGTGCCAGCAGCCAAGTTATGGGGGGACCTTACAATGAGCAGTTCTTC.

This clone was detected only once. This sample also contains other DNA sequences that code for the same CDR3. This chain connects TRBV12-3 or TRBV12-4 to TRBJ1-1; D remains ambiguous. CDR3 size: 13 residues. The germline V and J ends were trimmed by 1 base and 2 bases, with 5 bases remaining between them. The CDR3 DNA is TGTGCCAGCAGTTTAGGAGGTAACACTGAAGCTTTCTTT. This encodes CASSLGGNTEAFF.